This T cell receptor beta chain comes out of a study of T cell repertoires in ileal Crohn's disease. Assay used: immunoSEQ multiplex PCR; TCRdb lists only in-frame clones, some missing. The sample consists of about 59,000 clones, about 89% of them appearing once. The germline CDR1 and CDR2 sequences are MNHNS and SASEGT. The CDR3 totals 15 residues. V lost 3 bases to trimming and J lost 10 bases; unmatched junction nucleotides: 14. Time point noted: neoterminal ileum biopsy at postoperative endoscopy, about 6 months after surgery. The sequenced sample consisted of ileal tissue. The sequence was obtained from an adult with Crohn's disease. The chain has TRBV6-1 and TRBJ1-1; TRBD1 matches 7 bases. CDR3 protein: CASSEQKSTGARAFF. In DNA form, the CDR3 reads TGTGCCAGCAGTGAGCAAAAATCAACAGGGGCTAGAGCTTTCTTT.